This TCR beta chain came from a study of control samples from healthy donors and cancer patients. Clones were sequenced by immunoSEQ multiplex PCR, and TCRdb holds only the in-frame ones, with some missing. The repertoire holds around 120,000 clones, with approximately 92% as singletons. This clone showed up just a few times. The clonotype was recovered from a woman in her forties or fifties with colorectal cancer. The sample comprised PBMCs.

CDR3 coding DNA: TGCGCCAGCAGCCAAATTGGTCTACAGGGGTCTGGGGCCAACGTCCTGACTTTC. Amino acid sequence: CASSQIGLQGSGANVLTF. V is TRBV4-1 and J is TRBJ2-6; 7 bases fit TRBD1. The CDR3 totals 18 residues. V shed 2 bases, J shed 1 base, and the junction held 8 bases outside the gene matches. The germline V gene encodes CDR1 MGHRA and CDR2 YSYEKL.